This T cell receptor beta chain was captured by sequencing in a study of CD8+CD57+ T cells in acquired aplastic anemia. Study background: Sorting CD4+ and CD8+ cells gave DNA averaging approximately 3 ug.

The CDR3 extends over 15 amino acids. V was cut by 5 bases and J by 2 bases, with 10 bases left in between. Germline CDR1 reads ENHRY; CDR2 reads SYGVKD. The template used for profiling TCR beta VDJ and CDR3 was genomic DNA. MiXCR, run by TCRdb on the reads, gives a single entry per CDR3 protein. The sample yields 90,000 to 150,000 distinct CDR3 sequences, over 55% seen once. Patients included in sequencing had previously demonstrated CD8+CD57+ cell expansion by flow cytometry. The genes are TRBV10-3 and TRBJ2-6; TRBD2 is a possible D gene (6 bases). The sequence came from a human donor with aplastic anemia. The sequencing sample was made of sorted CD4+, CD8+, or CD8+CD57+ T cells (not recorded which) from PBMCs. For the CDR3, the DNA is TGTGCCATCAGTTTGGGGGAGGCTGGGGCCAACGTCCTGACTTTC. This sequence encodes CAISLGEAGANVLTF.